This T cell receptor beta chain was sequenced in a study of CD8+ T cells in alopecia areata. Germline values: CDR1 SGDLS, CDR2 YYNGEE. V gave up 3 bases and J gave up 4 bases, with 14 bases separating them. This CDR3 has 16 amino acids. RNA, once extracted, was reverse transcribed into cDNA for use as the sequencing template. Clones were sequenced by immunoSEQ multiplex PCR, and TCRdb holds only the in-frame ones, with some missing. The sample has about 110,000 clones, 45% to 70% seen once; the top ten hold 20% to 25%. V usage is TRBV9 and J usage is TRBJ2-6, with D tentatively TRBD1 or TRBD2 (5 bases each). Sequencing was done on a sample of CD8+ T cells sorted from blood. This TCR came from a human donor in good health. This chain's CDR3 is CASSGGNRPGANVLTF. CDR3 in DNA: TGTGCCAGCAGCGGGGGGAACAGGCCCGGGGCCAACGTCCTGACTTTC.